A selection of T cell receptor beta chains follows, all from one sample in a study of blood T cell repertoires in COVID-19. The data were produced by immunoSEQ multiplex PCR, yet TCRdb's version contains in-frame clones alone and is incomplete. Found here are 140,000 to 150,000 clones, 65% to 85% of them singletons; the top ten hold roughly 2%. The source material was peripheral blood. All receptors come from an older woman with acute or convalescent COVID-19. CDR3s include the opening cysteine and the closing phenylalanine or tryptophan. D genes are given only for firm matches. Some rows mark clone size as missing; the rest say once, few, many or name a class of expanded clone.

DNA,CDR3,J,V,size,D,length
TGTGCCAGCAGCTCCCCGACTAGCGGGAGTCGCGATGAGCAGTTCTTC,CASSSPTSGSRDEQFF,TRBJ2-1,TRBV5-4,-,TRBD2,16
TGTGCCACCAGCAGTTTACTAGCGGGACCAGCCCCATTTTACGAGCAGTACTTC,CATSSLLAGPAPFYEQYF,TRBJ2-7,TRBV15,-,TRBD2,18
TGTGCCAGCAGCAAAGGACTAGCGGGAATCTCGGATACGCAGTATTTT,CASSKGLAGISDTQYF,TRBJ2-3,TRBV5-4,-,TRBD2,16
TGTGCCACCAGCGGGGACTCCTTCTACAATGAGCAGTTCTTC,CATSGDSFYNEQFF,TRBJ2-1,TRBV24-1,-,-,14
TGTGCCAGCAGTTATTCTACAGGAAATGAGCAGTTCTTC,CASSYSTGNEQFF,TRBJ2-1,TRBV2,-,-,13
TGTGCCAGCAGCTCACTACAGGGTTGGGATACGCAGTATTTT,CASSSLQGWDTQYF,TRBJ2-3,TRBV5-6,-,-,14
TGTGCCAGCAGTTTTCGACAGGACAACGTCCTGACTTTC,CASSFRQDNVLTF,TRBJ2-6,TRBV27,-,-,13
TGTGCCAGTAGTTTCACACGGACTAGCGGCTACAATGAGCAGTTCTTC,CASSFTRTSGYNEQFF,TRBJ2-1,TRBV19,-,TRBD2,16
TGTGCCAGCAGCTTTCAACCTAGGCAACTCTCACCCCTCCACTTT,CASSFQPRQLSPLHF,TRBJ1-6,TRBV5-4,-,-,15
TGTGCCAGTAGTATAGAGAGACTAGCGGGCCTCCCCCCGGGCCACAATGAGCAGTTCTTC,CASSIERLAGLPPGHNEQFF,TRBJ2-1,TRBV19,-,TRBD2,20
TGTGCCATCAGTGAGTCGGAGGTAGACCCGGCCTATGGCTACACCTTC,CAISESEVDPAYGYTF,TRBJ1-2,TRBV10-3,-,-,16
TGTGCCAGCACCAAACGGACAGGGTATAATGGCTACACCTTC,CASTKRTGYNGYTF,TRBJ1-2,TRBV28,-,TRBD1,14
TGTGCCAGCTCACCAGAGACAGTGAACTATGGCTACACCTTC,CASSPETVNYGYTF,TRBJ1-2,TRBV18,-,-,14
TGTGCCAGCAGCTCCCTAACAGGATCCGAGCAGTACTTC,CASSSLTGSEQYF,TRBJ2-7,TRBV14,-,-,13
TGTGCCAGCAGCAAAGGGCCACGGGGGAGGAGTCAGCCCCAGCATTTT,CASSKGPRGRSQPQHF,TRBJ1-5,TRBV21-1,once,-,16
TGTGCCAGCAGTTCTGGACTAGCGGAAGACTTC,CASSSGLAEDF,TRBJ2-4,TRBV6-6,-,TRBD2,11
TGTGCCAGCAGCTTATCCCGGCTAGCGGATACGCAGTATTTT,CASSLSRLADTQYF,TRBJ2-3,TRBV7-3,-,-,14
TGTGCCAGCAGTGACGCCCTTCGGACAGGCCTCTCCTACGAGCAGTACTTC,CASSDALRTGLSYEQYF,TRBJ2-7,TRBV6-1,-,TRBD1,17
TGTGCCAGCAGCTTAGGGTTTCGGTCAACTAATGAAAAACTGTTTTTT,CASSLGFRSTNEKLFF,TRBJ1-4,TRBV11-2,-,-,16
TGTGCCAGCAGCCCCCGGACAGGGTTGAACACTGAAGCTTTCTTT,CASSPRTGLNTEAFF,TRBJ1-1,TRBV9,-,TRBD1,15
TGTGCCAGTATACCCCAGGCTAGCAGGAACAATGAGCAGTTCTTC,CASIPQASRNNEQFF,TRBJ2-1,TRBV19,-,-,15
TGTGCCAGTACCGGGACACTTTTACATGGCTACACCTTC,CASTGTLLHGYTF,TRBJ1-2,TRBV19,few,-,13
TGCGCCAGCACCCCACAGAAAACTAATGAAAAACTGTTTTTT,CASTPQKTNEKLFF,TRBJ1-4,TRBV10-2,-,-,14
TGTGCCAGCAGCCTAGGACAGGGGGCGTTGGAGACCCAGTACTTC,CASSLGQGALETQYF,TRBJ2-5,TRBV5-4,-,TRBD1,15
TGTGCCAGCAGCCTCGGACAGGACTCTGAAGCTTTCTTT,CASSLGQDSEAFF,TRBJ1-1,TRBV11-2,-,TRBD1,13
TGTGCCAGCAGCAATACAGCGGGAACGTTCTACAATGAGCAGTTCTTC,CASSNTAGTFYNEQFF,TRBJ2-1,TRBV28,-,TRBD2,16
TGTGCCAGCAGCCAAGATCCGGGACTAGCTAGCGATGAGCAGTTCTTC,CASSQDPGLASDEQFF,TRBJ2-1,TRBV3-1/TRBV3-2,-,TRBD2,16
TGTGCCAGCAGCTTGGAACCGACAGGGAGGAATCAGCCCCAGCATTTT,CASSLEPTGRNQPQHF,TRBJ1-5,TRBV5-5,-,TRBD1,16
TGCAGCGTTGCCAAAAAGGGGCTAGCGGGTGGGGATACGCAGTATTTT,CSVAKKGLAGGDTQYF,TRBJ2-3,TRBV29-1,few,TRBD2,16
TGTGCCAGCAGTCCATGGGGGCGTGAGCAGTTCTTC,CASSPWGREQFF,TRBJ2-1,TRBV12-3/TRBV12-4,-,-,12
TGTGCCAGCTCACCACTCGGGACAGGAGAGACCCAGTACTTC,CASSPLGTGETQYF,TRBJ2-5,TRBV18,once,TRBD1,14
TGTGCCAGTAGTCGGGACACCAACTCCTACGAGCAGTACTTC,CASSRDTNSYEQYF,TRBJ2-7,TRBV19,-,-,14
TGCAGCGTTGAGGGGACTAGCGGGCACCGCGGTGCCAATGAGCAGTTCTTC,CSVEGTSGHRGANEQFF,TRBJ2-1,TRBV29-1,-,TRBD2,17
TGTGCCAGCAGTTACTCGGCGGGGGTCTACAATGAGCAGTTCTTC,CASSYSAGVYNEQFF,TRBJ2-1,TRBV6-5,-,TRBD2,15
TGTGCCAGTAGAAACAGGGTTGGGGAGACCCAGTACTTC,CASRNRVGETQYF,TRBJ2-5,TRBV19,-,-,13